This T cell receptor (beta chain) is drawn from a study of blood T cell repertoires in COVID-19. About the study: Samples came from the United States, Italy and Spain, spanning acute and convalescent COVID-19.

Here immunoSEQ multiplex PCR was the method, and the copy in TCRdb shows in-frame clones only, minus some. This sample has about 20,000 clones, with over 75% found just once. CDR1 is LGHNA, CDR2 YSLEER, per germline. The trim removed 2 bases at V and 6 bases at J, leaving 12 bases unmatched. The CDR3 spans 16 residues. Sequenced input: peripheral blood. The chain joins TRBV4-3 to TRBJ2-7, with 8 bases identical to TRBD2. This sequence originates from a man aged 45 to 65 with active COVID-19. In nucleotides, the CDR3 is TGCGCCAGCAGCCAAACTCTTGATCGGGGGGGCGGCGAGCAGTACTTC. Protein sequence: CASSQTLDRGGGEQYF.